The clone carrying this T cell receptor (beta chain) has more than one count but fewer than ten. Its antigen is unknown. Using its own MiXCR run on the RT-PCR reads, TCRdb lists one record per CDR3 protein. This table has hundreds of thousands of distinct CDR3 sequences, 7.5% to 8.5% appearing once. The data were taken from a study of response to subunit inactivated influenza vaccine. Study-wide results and caveats: T cells newly recruited by each seasonal influenza vaccination are few, the authors suggested.

This receptor was identified in a man aged 50 to 75 who received an inactivated influenza vaccine. The sequencing used PBMCs from blood, collected less than 30 months after vaccination.

CDR3 sequence (DNA): TGTGCCAGCCGCGACCATTGGGCAACTAATGAAAAACTGTTTTTT. Translation: CASRDHWATNEKLFF. The V call is TRBV2, the J call TRBJ1-4; no reliable D call. Germline CDR1 SNHLY, CDR2 FYNNEI. The length of the CDR3 is 15 residues. V was cut by 8 bases and J by 0 bases, with 13 bases left in between.